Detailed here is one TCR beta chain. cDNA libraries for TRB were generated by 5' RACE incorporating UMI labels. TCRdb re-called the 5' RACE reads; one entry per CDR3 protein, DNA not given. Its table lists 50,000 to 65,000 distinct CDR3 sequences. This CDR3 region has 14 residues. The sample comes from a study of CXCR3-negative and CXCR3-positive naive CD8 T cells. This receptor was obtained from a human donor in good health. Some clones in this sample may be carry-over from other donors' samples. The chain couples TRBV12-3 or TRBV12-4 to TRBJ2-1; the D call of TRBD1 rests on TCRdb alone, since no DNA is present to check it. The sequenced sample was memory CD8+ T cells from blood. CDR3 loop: CASSFRGNGNEQFF.